This T cell receptor (beta chain) stems from a study of blood T cell repertoires in COVID-19. Study context: Sites across the United States, Italy and Spain contributed samples from acute and convalescent COVID-19.

Participants were aged about 18 to 89 years from about two dozen US areas. The table came from immunoSEQ multiplex PCR; TCRdb's copy has only in-frame clones and leaves some out. The sample contains hundreds of thousands of clones, about 89% of which appear only once. The V and J ends lost 2 bases and 9 bases respectively, with 14 bases between them. Germline V gives CDR1 LNHDA, CDR2 SQIVND (reference sequence). This CDR3 comprises 15 residues. The rearrangement joins TRBV19 to TRBJ1-6; D is perhaps TRBD1 (5 bases). This clonotype was obtained from a woman aged 25 to 39 who had recovered from COVID-19. Sample: PBMCs or T cells enriched from blood (not recorded which). The CDR3 nucleotides are TGTGCCAGTAGTATACGTGACAGCTCGGCTTCACCCCTCCACTTT. Translated: CASSIRDSSASPLHF.